These T cell receptor beta chains were read from a single sample in a study of T cell responses to AZD1222 COVID-19 vaccine. Sequencing was performed with immunoSEQ multiplex PCR; in TCRdb, only in-frame clones are kept and a portion is missing. The sample lists 140,000 to 150,000 clones, 85% to 95% occurring once. The material sequenced was peripheral blood, taken on day 0 of AZD1222 vaccination. All receptors come from an adult in good health. The CDR3 runs from the conserved cysteine through the conserved F or W. The D gene is left open where the match is weak. Only part of the rows carry a size: once, few, many, or a class if the clone is expanded.

j_call	v_call	clone_size	d_call	cdr3_aa	cdr3_nt
TRBJ2-1	TRBV4-1	.	TRBD2	CASSHRTSAMEGGNEQFF	TGCGCCAGCAGCCATCGGACTAGCGCGATGGAAGGGGGCAATGAGCAGTTCTTC
TRBJ1-6	TRBV25-1	.	.	CASNWGSYNSPLHF	TGTGCCAGCAATTGGGGCTCCTATAATTCACCCCTCCACTTT
TRBJ1-5	TRBV11-2	.	.	CASSLDRNQPQHF	TGTGCCAGCAGCTTAGATCGCAATCAGCCCCAGCATTTT
TRBJ1-4	TRBV27	.	.	CASTSYRDGLEKLFF	TGTGCCAGCACCTCCTATCGGGACGGTTTAGAAAAACTGTTTTTT
TRBJ1-2	TRBV19	.	.	CASTPLGQSNYGYTF	TGTGCCAGTACCCCGTTAGGGCAGTCGAACTATGGCTACACCTTC
TRBJ1-1	TRBV5-8	.	TRBD1	CASSLGQGGYQPFF	TGTGCCAGCAGCTTGGGACAGGGAGGATATCAACCTTTCTTT
TRBJ2-1	TRBV12-3/TRBV12-4	.	.	CASSPGVGDEQFF	TGTGCCAGCAGTCCAGGTGTGGGGGATGAGCAGTTCTTC
TRBJ1-5	TRBV30	once	.	CAWRGAEGNQPQHF	TGTGCCTGGAGGGGGGCGGAAGGCAATCAGCCCCAGCATTTT
TRBJ2-2	TRBV19	.	.	CASSIPRQADTGELFF	TGTGCCAGTAGTATCCCTAGACAGGCGGACACCGGGGAGCTGTTTTTT
TRBJ2-3	TRBV7-3	.	TRBD2	CASSLNPGRADTQYF	TGTGCCAGCAGCTTAAATCCGGGGAGGGCAGATACGCAGTATTTT
TRBJ2-1	TRBV19	.	.	CASSTFGTGSSYNEQFF	TGTGCCAGTAGTACCTTTGGGACTGGAAGCTCCTACAATGAGCAGTTCTTC
TRBJ1-2	TRBV20-1	.	.	CSASGDGYTF	TGCAGTGCTAGCGGGGATGGCTACACCTTC
TRBJ2-3	TRBV10-1	.	.	CASSERVGSTDTQYF	TGCGCCAGCAGTGAGAGGGTGGGTAGCACAGATACGCAGTATTTT
TRBJ1-2	TRBV5-1	.	.	CASSLAQTNYGYTF	TGCGCCAGCAGCTTGGCACAGACAAACTATGGCTACACCTTC
TRBJ1-2	TRBV16	.	TRBD1	CASSQTGGYGYTF	TGTGCCAGCAGCCAAACAGGGGGATATGGCTACACCTTC
TRBJ1-2	TRBV3-1/TRBV3-2	.	.	CASSQGGYGYTF	TGTGCCAGCAGCCAAGGGGGCTATGGCTACACCTTC
TRBJ2-2	TRBV2	.	.	CASSDRTNTGELFF	TGTGCCAGCAGTGATCGGACTAACACCGGGGAGCTGTTTTTT
TRBJ1-2	TRBV19	.	TRBD1	CASRNARGYSYGYTF	TGTGCCAGTAGGAATGCCAGGGGGTATTCCTATGGCTACACCTTC
TRBJ1-2	TRBV12-3/TRBV12-4	.	.	CASRALRKDGYTF	TGTGCCAGCAGGGCATTAAGGAAGGATGGCTACACCTTC
TRBJ1-5	TRBV5-5	.	.	CASSLGGPNQPQHF	TGTGCCAGCAGCTTGGGGGGCCCTAATCAGCCCCAGCATTTT
TRBJ1-3	TRBV28	.	TRBD1	CASSLGTGEGNTIYF	TGTGCCAGCAGTTTGGGGACAGGGGAAGGAAACACCATATATTTT
TRBJ2-3	TRBV9	.	TRBD2	CASSVEPIAGGSTDTQYF	TGTGCCAGCAGCGTAGAACCAATAGCGGGGGGATCCACAGATACGCAGTATTTT
TRBJ1-5	TRBV6-1	.	TRBD1	CASSEGTGGWEPQHF	TGTGCCAGCAGTGAAGGAACAGGGGGATGGGAGCCCCAGCATTTT
TRBJ2-7	TRBV24-1	.	.	CATDSFSYEQYF	TGTGCCACAGACAGCTTCTCCTACGAGCAGTACTTC
TRBJ2-1	TRBV6-1	.	TRBD2	CASSEAFGTSGAGNEQFF	TGTGCCAGCAGTGAAGCCTTCGGGACTAGCGGGGCTGGCAATGAGCAGTTCTTC
TRBJ2-7	TRBV5-3	.	.	CARWLEHAPKYF	TGTGCCAGATGGTTAGAACATGCACCCAAGTACTTC
TRBJ2-1	TRBV29-1	.	TRBD2	CSGETSGYSYNEQFF	TGCAGCGGCGAAACTAGCGGGTACTCCTACAATGAGCAGTTCTTC
TRBJ1-1	TRBV7-3	.	TRBD1	CASSPAGGGGRISAFF	TGTGCCAGCAGCCCGGCAGGGGGCGGCGGTCGGATTTCGGCTTTCTTT
TRBJ2-1	TRBV2	.	.	CASRPPTYNEQFF	TGTGCCAGCAGGCCGCCTACGTACAATGAGCAGTTCTTC
TRBJ1-5	TRBV18	.	TRBD1	CASSYTGQGGQPQHF	TGTGCCAGCTCATACACGGGACAGGGTGGTCAGCCCCAGCATTTT
TRBJ2-2	TRBV5-5	.	.	CASSSVSYTGELFF	TGTGCCAGCAGTTCTGTCTCCTACACCGGGGAGCTGTTTTTT
TRBJ2-3	TRBV13	.	.	CASSLDGALGTDTQYF	TGTGCCAGCAGCTTAGACGGGGCCCTCGGGACAGATACGCAGTATTTT
TRBJ1-3	TRBV3-1/TRBV3-2	once	.	CASRPNSFSGNTIYF	TGTGCCAGCAGACCTAACAGTTTCTCTGGAAACACCATATATTTT
TRBJ2-7	TRBV25-1	.	TRBD1	CASSGTGGFSYEQYF	TGTGCCAGCAGTGGGACAGGGGGCTTTTCCTACGAGCAGTACTTC
TRBJ1-2	TRBV10-3	.	.	CAISERGPDGYTF	TGTGCCATCAGTGAGAGGGGTCCTGATGGCTACACCTTC
TRBJ2-3	TRBV5-1	.	TRBD2	CASSPGGLAGGAADTQYF	TGCGCCAGCAGCCCGGGGGGGCTAGCGGGAGGCGCCGCAGATACGCAGTATTTT
TRBJ2-1	TRBV7-9	.	TRBD2	CASSLSLAGSYNEQFF	TGTGCCAGCAGCTTATCGCTAGCGGGCAGCTACAATGAGCAGTTCTTC
TRBJ2-7	TRBV6-9	.	TRBD1	CARGDRGGYEQYF	TGTGCCAGGGGGGACAGGGGAGGCTACGAGCAGTACTTC
TRBJ1-4	TRBV2	.	TRBD1	CASSERQGTNEKLFF	TGTGCCAGCAGTGAGAGACAGGGGACTAATGAAAAACTGTTTTTT
TRBJ1-1	TRBV7-3	.	TRBD1	CASSHRGGNTEAFF	TGTGCCAGCAGCCACAGGGGAGGAAACACTGAAGCTTTCTTT
TRBJ2-7	TRBV30	.	TRBD2	CAWADMTSGKTYEQYF	TGTGCCTGGGCTGATATGACTAGCGGGAAGACCTACGAGCAGTACTTC
TRBJ2-2	TRBV6-5	.	TRBD1	CASSIDRARTGELFF	TGTGCCAGCAGTATCGACAGGGCCCGCACCGGGGAGCTGTTTTTT
TRBJ1-2	TRBV4-1	.	.	CASSQDNQYNGYTF	TGCGCCAGCAGCCAAGATAACCAGTACAATGGCTACACCTTC
TRBJ2-1	TRBV6-4	once	TRBD2	CASSKLAGGYNEQFF	TGTGCCAGCAGTAAACTAGCGGGAGGGTACAATGAGCAGTTCTTC
TRBJ2-3	TRBV5-5	.	TRBD1	CASSPEGQGSDTQYF	TGTGCCAGCAGCCCCGAGGGACAGGGTTCAGATACGCAGTATTTT
TRBJ1-6	TRBV28	.	.	CASSFRKNSPLHF	TGTGCCAGCAGTTTCCGAAAGAATTCACCCCTCCACTTT
TRBJ1-6	TRBV4-1	.	.	CASSPEPGYSYNSPLHF	TGCGCCAGCAGCCCTGAGCCGGGTTACTCCTATAATTCACCCCTCCACTTT
TRBJ2-1	TRBV18	once	TRBD2	CASSPPRLAGVTYNEQFF	TGTGCCAGCTCACCGCCCCGCCTAGCGGGAGTTACCTACAATGAGCAGTTCTTC
TRBJ2-7	TRBV7-9	.	TRBD2	CASSPGTSGGYEQYF	TGTGCCAGCAGCCCCGGGACTAGCGGGGGTTACGAGCAGTACTTC
TRBJ1-4	TRBV7-2	.	.	CASSLYPGTNEKLFF	TGTGCCAGCAGCTTATACCCTGGGACTAATGAAAAACTGTTTTTT
TRBJ1-2	TRBV7-9	.	.	CASSLVGGDYGYTF	TGTGCCAGCAGCTTAGTTGGGGGCGACTATGGCTACACCTTC
TRBJ2-1	TRBV7-9	once	.	CASSLALAGTYNEQFF	TGTGCCAGCAGCTTAGCCCTGGCCGGTACATACAATGAGCAGTTCTTC
TRBJ1-2	TRBV25-1	.	.	CASSQLGGVTANYGYTF	TGTGCCAGCAGCCAATTGGGGGGAGTTACAGCTAACTATGGCTACACCTTC
TRBJ1-3	TRBV3-1/TRBV3-2	.	.	CASSQVRRGDGNTIYF	TGTGCCAGCAGCCAAGTACGACGGGGAGATGGAAACACCATATATTTT